This record looks at one TCR beta chain sequence and its context. This entry is derived from a study of blood T cell repertoires in COVID-19. Study-wide background: PBMCs, B-cell-depleted T cells, or T cells were the source of the cDNA or gDNA that made up the material.

The germline CDR1 and CDR2 sequences are WSHSY and SAAADI. Germline trimming cut 7 bases from V and 4 bases from J; bases unmatched to any gene: 15. CDR3 length: 16 amino acids. In the original analysis: Reference gene primer amplification yielded estimated nucleated cell counts. The table came from immunoSEQ multiplex PCR; TCRdb's copy has only in-frame clones and leaves some out. V, J and clone size are taken as reported in that table, and D and trimming were inferred from the DNA itself. The sample consists of roughly 100,000 clones, roughly four fifths of them appearing once. This clonotype was sampled from a woman aged 60-75 years with acute or convalescent COVID-19. The chain employs TRBV10-2 and TRBJ2-5; 7 bases are a match to TRBD2. Sequences were obtained from peripheral blood. The CDR3 DNA follows: TGCGCCAGCAATATCCAGGCAGGGAGGGATGGAGAGACCCAGTACTTC. It specifies CASNIQAGRDGETQYF.